Following are 2 T cell receptor beta chains from one sample sequenced in a study of vaccination and CD4 T cells after COVID-19. Researchers used the Oncomine TCR Beta short-read assay to sequence DNA from cultured CD4+ T cells. Each CDR3 protein gets one entry after TCRdb re-called the PCR reads with MiXCR. Altogether 15,000 or so distinct CDR3 sequences are present, about half being singletons, with the ten largest covering approximately 12%. These TCRs are of unknown antigen specificity. Treatment noted: approximately 9-day PBMC culture with coronavirus spike peptide pools or control peptides (ViraFEST assay). The sequencing input was CD4+ T cells from blood, cultured in vitro. These TCRs come from a human donor who had recovered from COVID-19.

This clonotype was counted only a few times. The genes are TRBV2 and TRBJ1-3; perhaps TRBD1 as D (5 bases). CDR1 is SNHLY, CDR2 FYNNEI, per germline. The V end was cut by 6 bases, the J end by 0 bases, with 9 bases between. The CDR3 runs to 14 residues. Written as DNA, the CDR3 is TGTGCCAGCAGCCCGGACATCTCTGGAAACACCATATATTTT. Its translation: CASSPDISGNTIYF.

This clonotype showed up just a few times. The gene calls are TRBV19 and TRBJ1-5; no reliable D call. V was pared by 2 bases and J by 0 bases, with 11 bases between. CDR3 length: 16 residues. Germline CDR1 and CDR2: LNHDA and SQIVND (reference sequence). The CDR3: CASSIIGSYSNQPQHF. CDR3 in DNA: TGTGCCAGTAGTATAATAGGGAGTTATAGCAATCAGCCCCAGCATTTT.